This T cell receptor beta chain was sequenced in a study of T cells in Graves' hyperthyroidism and ophthalmopathy. V shed 0 bases and J 0 bases; nucleotides not matched to a gene: 2. CDR1 is DFQATT and CDR2 is SNEGSKA in the germline V gene (reference sequence). This CDR3 is 16 amino acids long. The investigators amplified TCR beta CDR3 regions from RNA transcripts. During a first-round RT-PCR of the TCR CDR3, the HTBI primer set was used. TCRdb passed the multiplex PCR reads through MiXCR, listing each CDR3 protein once. Seen here are about 720,000 distinct CDR3 sequences, around a sixth observed once, and the top ten hold approximately 16%.

The specimen was blood. This TCR was recovered from a woman in her forties or fifties with Graves' hyperthyroidism that later progressed to Graves' ophthalmopathy. This chain uses TRBV20-1 with TRBJ2-2, with 9 bases matching TRBD2. The CDR3 sequence is CSARDQRGANTGELFF. CDR3 in DNA: TGCAGTGCTAGAGATCAGCGGGGGGCGAACACCGGGGAGCTGTTTTTT.